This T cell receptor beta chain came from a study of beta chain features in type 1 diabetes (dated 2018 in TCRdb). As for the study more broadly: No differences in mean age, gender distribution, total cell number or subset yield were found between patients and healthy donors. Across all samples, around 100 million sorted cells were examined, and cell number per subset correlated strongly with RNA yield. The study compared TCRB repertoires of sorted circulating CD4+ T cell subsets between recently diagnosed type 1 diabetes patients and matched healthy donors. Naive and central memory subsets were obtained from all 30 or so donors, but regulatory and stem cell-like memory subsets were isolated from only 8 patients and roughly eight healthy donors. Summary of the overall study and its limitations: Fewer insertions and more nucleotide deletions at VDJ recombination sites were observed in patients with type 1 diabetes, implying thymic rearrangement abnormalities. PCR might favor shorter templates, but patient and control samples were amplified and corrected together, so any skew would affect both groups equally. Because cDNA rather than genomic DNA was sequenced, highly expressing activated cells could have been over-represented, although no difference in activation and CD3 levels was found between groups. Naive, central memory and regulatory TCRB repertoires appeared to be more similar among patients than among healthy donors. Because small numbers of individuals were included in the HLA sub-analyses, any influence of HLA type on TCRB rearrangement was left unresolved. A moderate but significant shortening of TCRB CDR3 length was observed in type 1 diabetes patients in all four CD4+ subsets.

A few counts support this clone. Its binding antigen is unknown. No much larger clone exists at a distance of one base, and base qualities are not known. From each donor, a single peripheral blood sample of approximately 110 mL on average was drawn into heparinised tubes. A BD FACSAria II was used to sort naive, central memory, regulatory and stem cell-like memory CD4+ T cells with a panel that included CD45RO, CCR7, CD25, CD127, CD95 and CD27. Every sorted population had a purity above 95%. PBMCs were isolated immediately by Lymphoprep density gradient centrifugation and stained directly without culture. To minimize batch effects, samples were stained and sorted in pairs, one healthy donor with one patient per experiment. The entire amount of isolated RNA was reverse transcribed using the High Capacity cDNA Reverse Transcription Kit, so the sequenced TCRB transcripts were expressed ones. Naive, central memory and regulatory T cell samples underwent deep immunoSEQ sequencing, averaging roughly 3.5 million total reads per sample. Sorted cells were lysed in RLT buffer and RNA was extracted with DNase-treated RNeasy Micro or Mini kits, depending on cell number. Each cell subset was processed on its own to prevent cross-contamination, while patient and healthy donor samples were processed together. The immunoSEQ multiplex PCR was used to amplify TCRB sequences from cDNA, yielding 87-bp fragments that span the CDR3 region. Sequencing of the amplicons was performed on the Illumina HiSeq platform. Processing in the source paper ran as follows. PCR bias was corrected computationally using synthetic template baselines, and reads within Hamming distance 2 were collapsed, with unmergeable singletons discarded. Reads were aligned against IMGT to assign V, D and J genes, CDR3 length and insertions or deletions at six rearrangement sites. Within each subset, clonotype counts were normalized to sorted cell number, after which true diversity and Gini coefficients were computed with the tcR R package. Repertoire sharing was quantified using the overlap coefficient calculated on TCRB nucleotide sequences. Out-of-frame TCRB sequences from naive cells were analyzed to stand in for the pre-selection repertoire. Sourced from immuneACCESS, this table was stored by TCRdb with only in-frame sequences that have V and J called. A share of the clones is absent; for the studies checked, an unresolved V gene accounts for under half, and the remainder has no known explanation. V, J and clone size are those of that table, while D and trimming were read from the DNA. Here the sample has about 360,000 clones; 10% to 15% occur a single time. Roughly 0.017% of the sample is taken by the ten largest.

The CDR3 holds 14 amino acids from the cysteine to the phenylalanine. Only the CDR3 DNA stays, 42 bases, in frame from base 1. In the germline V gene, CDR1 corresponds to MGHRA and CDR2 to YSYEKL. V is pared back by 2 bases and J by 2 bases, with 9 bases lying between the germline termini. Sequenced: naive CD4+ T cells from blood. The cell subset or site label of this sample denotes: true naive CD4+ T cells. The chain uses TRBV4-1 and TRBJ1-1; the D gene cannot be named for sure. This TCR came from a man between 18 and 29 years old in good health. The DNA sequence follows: TGCGCCAGCAGCCAACCCGGGAAAAACACTGAAGCTTTCTTT. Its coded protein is CASSQPGKNTEAFF.